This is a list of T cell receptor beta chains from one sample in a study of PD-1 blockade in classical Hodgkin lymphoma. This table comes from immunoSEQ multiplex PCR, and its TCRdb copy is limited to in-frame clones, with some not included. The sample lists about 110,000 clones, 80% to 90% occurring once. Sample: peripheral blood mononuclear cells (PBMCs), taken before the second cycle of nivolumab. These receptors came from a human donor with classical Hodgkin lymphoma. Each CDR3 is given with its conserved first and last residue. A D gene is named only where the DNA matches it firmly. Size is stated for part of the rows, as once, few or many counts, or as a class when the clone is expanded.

TGTGCCAGCAGTATTCAGGGGGACACTGAAGCTTTCTTT,CASSIQGDTEAFF,NA,TRBV27,TRBJ1-1,TRBD1
TGTGCCAGTAGTATAGGGGAAGGGACGACAGATACGCAGTATTTT,CASSIGEGTTDTQYF,NA,TRBV19,TRBJ2-3,NA
TGCGCCAGCAGCCAACCACAGGCGGACTCTGGAAACACCATATATTTT,CASSQPQADSGNTIYF,NA,TRBV4-1,TRBJ1-3,NA
TGTGCCAGCAGTTTACCCCGGGGTAGCGGGAGAAGTTCCTACGAGCAGTACTTC,CASSLPRGSGRSSYEQYF,NA,TRBV28,TRBJ2-7,TRBD2
TGTGCCAGCAGTGGGACAGGGTTCGATGAGCAGTTCTTC,CASSGTGFDEQFF,NA,TRBV2,TRBJ2-1,TRBD1
TGTGCCAGCAGTTACGCAGGGAACAATCAGCCCCAGCATTTT,CASSYAGNNQPQHF,NA,TRBV6-5,TRBJ1-5,NA
TGTGCCAGCAGTTCGGGACTAGCGGGAGGGCCTGCCTACGAGCAGTACTTC,CASSSGLAGGPAYEQYF,NA,TRBV27,TRBJ2-7,TRBD2
TGTGCCAGCAGCAAGGAGGGCTCTGGGGCCAACGTCCTGACTTTC,CASSKEGSGANVLTF,NA,TRBV5-4,TRBJ2-6,NA
TGCGCCAGCAGCCGGACTAGCGGAATGGAGACCCAGTACTTC,CASSRTSGMETQYF,NA,TRBV5-1,TRBJ2-5,TRBD2
TGTGCCAGCAGCTCGAGGCCCGAAGAGGGAAAACTGTTTTTT,CASSSRPEEGKLFF,NA,TRBV5-4,TRBJ1-4,NA
TGTGCCTGGAGTGGAGGGGCGGTGCAGTTCTTC,CAWSGGAVQFF,once,TRBV30,TRBJ2-1,NA
TGTGCCAGCAGTTACGGGCCGGGACTAGCGGTAGATACGCAGTATTTT,CASSYGPGLAVDTQYF,NA,TRBV6-6,TRBJ2-3,TRBD2
TGTGCCAGCAGCTTAGGGACGGGGTGGGGCACAGATACGCAGTATTTT,CASSLGTGWGTDTQYF,NA,TRBV11-3,TRBJ2-3,NA
TGCGCCAGCACCCCAGAGACAGGGACCAAGCAGTACTTC,CASTPETGTKQYF,NA,TRBV5-1,TRBJ2-7,TRBD1
TGTGCCTGGACTCAGGGAAGCTCCTACAATGAGCAGTTCTTC,CAWTQGSSYNEQFF,NA,TRBV30,TRBJ2-1,NA
TGTGCCAGCTGGGGCGGACGCACAGATACGCAGTATTTT,CASWGGRTDTQYF,NA,TRBV5-4,TRBJ2-3,NA
TGTGCTAGTGGTTTCAAAGCTACCTACACCGGGGAGCTGTTTTTT,CASGFKATYTGELFF,once,TRBV12-5,TRBJ2-2,NA
TGCGCCAGCAGCCAATTGGGTCTTCTTGGCACAGATACGCAGTATTTT,CASSQLGLLGTDTQYF,NA,TRBV4-3,TRBJ2-3,NA
TGTGCCAGCAGCAAAGACCCCCGGGTCAGGGTAGGAAACACCATATATTTT,CASSKDPRVRVGNTIYF,once,TRBV21-1,TRBJ1-3,NA
TGTGCCAGCAGCTTAGACAGGGTCACTGAAGCTTTCTTT,CASSLDRVTEAFF,NA,TRBV11-1,TRBJ1-1,NA
TGTGCCAGCAGTTACTATTCACCCCTCCACTTT,CASSYYSPLHF,NA,TRBV6-5,TRBJ1-6,NA
TGTGCCAGCTCACCACGCCGAGGAATGAACACTGAAGCTTTCTTT,CASSPRRGMNTEAFF,NA,TRBV18,TRBJ1-1,NA
TGTGCCAGCAGCTGGCAGGGGAGCACTGGCTACACCTTC,CASSWQGSTGYTF,NA,TRBV27,TRBJ1-2,NA
TGTGCCAGCAGTTCCCGGACAGGGGGAACCGGGGAGCTGTTTTTT,CASSSRTGGTGELFF,NA,TRBV5-4,TRBJ2-2,TRBD1
TGTGCCAGCAGCTTAGCTAGCGGGAGGGCCTTAAATTACGAGCAGTACTTC,CASSLASGRALNYEQYF,NA,TRBV7-2,TRBJ2-7,TRBD2
TGTGCCAGCAGGGGGACAAGGGGAACCGGGGAGCTGTTTTTT,CASRGTRGTGELFF,NA,TRBV2,TRBJ2-2,NA
TGCAGCGTTGACGGACAGGGGGGGGAGACCCAGTACTTC,CSVDGQGGETQYF,NA,TRBV29-1,TRBJ2-5,TRBD1
TGTGCCAGCAGCACTTACAGGGGCCAAACTGAAGCTTTCTTT,CASSTYRGQTEAFF,once,TRBV5-8,TRBJ1-1,TRBD1
TGTGCCAGTAGTGCCGGGACAGGCTCCTATGGCTACACCTTC,CASSAGTGSYGYTF,NA,TRBV19,TRBJ1-2,TRBD1
TGTGCCAGCAGCGTCGGTTCTGGGGCCAACGTCCTGACTTTC,CASSVGSGANVLTF,NA,TRBV7-9,TRBJ2-6,NA
TGTGCCAGCAGCTTGTGGGGCTACAATCAGCCCCAGCATTTT,CASSLWGYNQPQHF,NA,TRBV5-4,TRBJ1-5,NA
TGTGCCAGCAGCCAAGGAAGGACTAGCGGGAGGGCCAGGAATGAGCAGTTCTTC,CASSQGRTSGRARNEQFF,NA,TRBV4-2,TRBJ2-1,TRBD2
TGTGCCAGTAGTATCCCCAATTTGAACAATCAGCCCCAGCATTTT,CASSIPNLNNQPQHF,NA,TRBV19,TRBJ1-5,NA
TGTGCCAGCAGTGCGCTCTTACTAGCGGGAGACACGCAGTATTTT,CASSALLLAGDTQYF,NA,TRBV6-1,TRBJ2-3,TRBD2
TGTGCCAGCAGCGCAACTAGTGCCGGGGAGCTGTTTTTT,CASSATSAGELFF,NA,TRBV13,TRBJ2-2,NA
TGTGCCAGCTCCCGGACCGGACAGGGTGGGTACGAGCAGTACTTC,CASSRTGQGGYEQYF,NA,TRBV6-5,TRBJ2-7,TRBD1
TGTGCCAGCAGTAAAGAAATGACAGGGTTCCTGAACACTGAAGCTTTCTTT,CASSKEMTGFLNTEAFF,NA,TRBV25-1,TRBJ1-1,TRBD1
TGTGCCAGCAGCTTATCCGCCCCGGCGGAGCAGTTCTTC,CASSLSAPAEQFF,NA,TRBV11-2,TRBJ2-1,NA
TGTGCCAGCAGCCTCAATGACGCGGACTCTGGAAACACCATATATTTT,CASSLNDADSGNTIYF,NA,TRBV9,TRBJ1-3,NA
TGTGCCAGCAGCTTAGGTGGGGGACTTATCTACGAGCAGTACTTC,CASSLGGGLIYEQYF,NA,TRBV7-2,TRBJ2-7,NA
TGCGCCAGCAGCAGTCAACTTAGGGAAGAGACCCAGTACTTC,CASSSQLREETQYF,NA,TRBV5-1,TRBJ2-5,NA
TGTGCCAGCAGCTGGGGACTAGCGGGAGGGCCTGGTGAAGATACGCAGTATTTT,CASSWGLAGGPGEDTQYF,NA,TRBV5-6,TRBJ2-3,TRBD2
TGTGCCAGCAGCCTCGAATTAGGTGACGAGCAGTACTTC,CASSLELGDEQYF,NA,TRBV7-9,TRBJ2-7,NA
TGTGCCAGCAGCTTTAGCGGATCTGGAAACACCATATATTTT,CASSFSGSGNTIYF,NA,TRBV7-2,TRBJ1-3,NA
TGTGCCAGCAGTGAATATTTGAGAAGGACATTGAACACTGAAGCTTTCTTT,CASSEYLRRTLNTEAFF,NA,TRBV25-1,TRBJ1-1,NA
TGTGCCAGCAGCTTCATGGCGGGAACAGATACGCAGTATTTT,CASSFMAGTDTQYF,NA,TRBV7-9,TRBJ2-3,NA
TGCGCCAGCAGCGGCGGGACAGGGGTCACGAATACGCAGTATTTT,CASSGGTGVTNTQYF,NA,TRBV10-1,TRBJ2-3,TRBD1
TGTGCCAGCAGCTTGGGCCCGGCGGTTCTTGCGAATCAGCCCCAGCATTTT,CASSLGPAVLANQPQHF,NA,TRBV5-5,TRBJ1-5,NA
TGTGCCAGCAGTCTCGACAGGAACTATGGCTACACCTTC,CASSLDRNYGYTF,NA,TRBV6-1,TRBJ1-2,NA
TGCGCCAGCAGCAACGACAGGGTGGGCCAAGAGACCCAGTACTTC,CASSNDRVGQETQYF,NA,TRBV5-1,TRBJ2-5,TRBD1
TGCGCCAGCAGCTTACCGGGACAGAACACTGAAGCTTTCTTT,CASSLPGQNTEAFF,NA,TRBV5-1,TRBJ1-1,NA
TGTGCCAGCAGTGAAAACACCGGGGAGCTGTTTTTT,CASSENTGELFF,NA,TRBV25-1,TRBJ2-2,NA
TGCGCCAGCAGCCAAGGTGCGGGAGTGGGCACAGATACGCAGTATTTT,CASSQGAGVGTDTQYF,few,TRBV4-1,TRBJ2-3,TRBD2
TGTGCCAGCAGCCGGGCCAACACCGGGGAGCTGTTTTTT,CASSRANTGELFF,NA,TRBV7-9,TRBJ2-2,NA